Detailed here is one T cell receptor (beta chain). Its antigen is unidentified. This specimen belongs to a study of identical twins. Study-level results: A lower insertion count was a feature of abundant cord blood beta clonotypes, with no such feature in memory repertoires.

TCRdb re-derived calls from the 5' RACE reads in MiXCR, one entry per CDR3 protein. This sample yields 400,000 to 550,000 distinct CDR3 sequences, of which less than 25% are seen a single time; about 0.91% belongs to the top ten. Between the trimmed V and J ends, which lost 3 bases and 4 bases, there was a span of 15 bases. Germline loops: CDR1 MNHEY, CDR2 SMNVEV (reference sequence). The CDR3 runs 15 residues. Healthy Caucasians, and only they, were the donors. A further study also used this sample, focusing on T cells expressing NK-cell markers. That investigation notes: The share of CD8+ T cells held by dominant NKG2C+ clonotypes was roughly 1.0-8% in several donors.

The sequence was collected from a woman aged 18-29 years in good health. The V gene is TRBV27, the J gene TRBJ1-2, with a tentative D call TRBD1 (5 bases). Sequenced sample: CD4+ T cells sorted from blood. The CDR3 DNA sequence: TGTGCCAGCAGTTTTGGTAGGGGTTCCGGCTATGGCTACACCTTC. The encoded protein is CASSFGRGSGYGYTF.